This T cell receptor (beta chain) is from a study of regulatory T cells in long-lasting Graves disease. CDR1 and CDR2 (germline): MDHEN, SYDVKM. Trimming removed 2 bases at V and 3 bases at J, with 11 bases between. The CDR3 spans 15 residues. Many counts were recorded for this clonotype. The target antigen is unknown. Combining iRepertoire HTBI primers with Arm-PCR of CDR3 regions, the authors built TCR beta libraries. One entry per CDR3 protein, called by TCRdb with MiXCR from the multiplex PCR reads. The sample contains roughly 490,000 distinct CDR3 sequences, approximately 23% of which appear only once. Study-wide results and limits: New patients shared around 980 public clonotypes, and persistent patients shared more, with about 2,500. Persistent disease preferred TRBV28, TRBJ1-2 and TRBJ2-5; new disease, TRBV20-1 and TRBJ2-1.

The time point here: persistent/refractory GD, antithyroid drugs over 5 years with positive TRAb. RNA from PBMCs was the source of the TCR library. Patients with Graves' disease were diagnosed by American Thyroid Association guidelines. A volume of nine milliliters of peripheral blood was collected in EDTA tubes. This sequence joins TRBV28 and TRBJ1-5; no definite D call. Specimen: peripheral blood mononuclear cells (PBMCs), collected when the disease was refractory, from a patient treated with antithyroid drugs. The clonotype originates from a female donor with Graves disease. CDR3 region: CASSLDSAVNQPQHF. CDR3 DNA: TGTGCCAGCAGTTTAGATTCAGCCGTCAATCAGCCCCAGCATTTT. The variable domain in full, completed from reference TRBV28 and TRBJ1-5, reads DVKVTQSSRYLVKRTGEKVFLECVQDMDHENMFWYRQDPGLGLRLIYFSYDVKMKEKGDIPEGYSVSREKKERFSLILESASTNQTSMYLCASSLDSAVNQPQHFGDGTRLSIL.